This T cell receptor beta chain is from a study of T cell responses to AZD1222 COVID-19 vaccine. Study results and limitations: Spike-specific TCR breadth and depth rose after two AZD1222 doses. Females outnumbered males among donors, who were mostly white British; clonal diversity was possibly underestimated. It was only a handful of AZD1222 recipients who were seropositive at baseline.

Note on this clone: Its antigen is unknown.

The data were produced by immunoSEQ multiplex PCR, yet TCRdb's version contains in-frame clones alone and is incomplete. Of 200,000 to 250,000 clones in the sample, roughly 94% were seen once. The material sequenced was peripheral blood, taken 28 days after the second dose of the MenACWY control vaccine. This receptor was identified in an adult who received the MenACWY meningococcal vaccine as a control.

As DNA, the CDR3 is TGCGCCAGCAGCTTAAATTCAGGCGGTATACCGAATGAGCAGTTCTTC. Protein sequence: CASSLNSGGIPNEQFF. The chain joins TRBV5-1 to TRBJ2-1; D is unresolved. The CDR3 runs 16 residues. Per germline, CDR1 SGHRS and CDR2 YFSETQ. V shed 2 bases and J shed 7 bases, with 19 bases lying between them.